These 16 T cell receptor beta chains share one sample of origin, sequenced in a study of T cell responses to AZD1222 COVID-19 vaccine. The assay was immunoSEQ multiplex PCR, and TCRdb's table has in-frame clones only and misses some. Found here are tens of thousands of clones, 70% to 90% of them singletons; the top ten hold about 9.4%. The specimen comprised peripheral blood, sampled 28 days after the second AZD1222 dose. The receptors were sampled from an adult who received the AZD1222 COVID-19 vaccine.

The CDR3 loop is CASRSQGDSYGYTF. DNA for the CDR3: TGTGCCAGCAGATCACAGGGAGACAGTTATGGCTACACCTTC. V and J are TRBV28 and TRBJ1-2, with D perhaps TRBD1 (6 bases). The CDR3 covers 14 residues. Trimming shortened V by 6 bases and J by 5 bases, and 16 bases separated the two germline ends. Germline-derived CDR1 and CDR2 are MDHEN and SYDVKM.

This clone was found a few times. The chain is built from TRBV6-2 or TRBV6-3 and TRBJ1-1; D gene unclear. The V gene lost 5 bases and the J gene lost 0 bases, with 7 bases spanning the gap. Germline CDR1 MNHEY, CDR2 SVGEGT. The CDR3 has 13 residues. Here the CDR3 reads CASSPDMNTEAFF. CDR3 nucleotide sequence: TGTGCCAGCAGTCCCGACATGAACACTGAAGCTTTCTTT.

The chain carries TRBV11-1 and TRBJ2-4, with 9 bases matching TRBD2. Unmatched junction bases numbered 5, after V lost 3 bases and J lost 8 bases. Looked up from germline, CDR1 is SGHAT and CDR2 is FQDESV (reference sequence). This CDR3 comprises 14 residues. Here the CDR3 reads CASSFSRLADIQYF. Written as DNA, the CDR3 is TGTGCCAGCAGCTTTTCGAGACTAGCGGACATTCAGTACTTC.

The chain employs TRBV28 and TRBJ1-5; 12 nucleotides align to TRBD1. In germline, CDR1 is MDHEN, CDR2 SYDVKM. V lost 6 bases and J lost 4; bases outside the gene matches: 10. The CDR3 spans 17 residues. CDR3 amino acids: CASSSGTGGLGNQPQHF. CDR3 bases: TGTGCCAGCAGCTCCGGGACAGGGGGCTTAGGAAATCAGCCCCAGCATTTT.

The V call is TRBV28, the J call TRBJ1-5, with D uncertain. From germline, CDR1 is MDHEN and CDR2 SYDVKM. The CDR3 has 11 amino acids. The ends were cut back, 3 bases at V and 5 bases at J, with 2 bases in the middle. The CDR3: CASSFDQPQHF. Here the CDR3 DNA reads TGTGCCAGCAGTTTTGATCAGCCCCAGCATTTT.

The J gene is TRBJ2-3, the V gene TRBV4-1, with TRBD2 identical over 9 bases. V gave up 4 bases and J gave up 6 bases; unmatched junction bases: 11. This CDR3 comprises 16 residues. Looked up from germline, CDR1 is MGHRA and CDR2 is YSYEKL. The CDR3: CASSPRPGTSLDTQYF. CDR3 nucleotides: TGCGCCAGCAGCCCTAGACCGGGGACTAGCCTTGATACGCAGTATTTT.

This chain uses TRBV25-1 with TRBJ1-1, with TRBD1 matching over 7 bases. Looked up from germline, CDR1 is MGHDK and CDR2 is SYGVNS. The CDR3 contains 14 residues. J lost 6 bases, V lost 5 bases, and 9 bases had no gene match. The CDR3 sequence is CASSSPYRGPEAFF. DNA of the CDR3: TGTGCCAGCAGTAGCCCCTACAGGGGACCTGAAGCTTTCTTT.

Only a few counts were recorded for this clone. Additional DNA sequences in this sample encode the identical CDR3. This chain joins TRBV9 and TRBJ2-7; TRBD1 matches at 10 bases. The CDR3 length is 15 residues. J gave up 4 bases and V 2 bases, and 6 bases lay outside the gene matches. CDR1 is SGDLS, CDR2 YYNGEE, per germline. The DNA of the CDR3 is TGTGCCAGCAGCGTTGGACAGGGGGATAGTTACGAGCAGTACTTC. This codes for CASSVGQGDSYEQYF.

This clone was detected only a few times. The chain employs TRBV19 and TRBJ2-3, with 7 nucleotides matching TRBD2. The ends lost 3 bases at V and 0 bases at J; junction bases unmatched: 3. Germline V CDR1 and CDR2: LNHDA, SQIVND (reference sequence). This CDR3 spans 15 amino acids. The CDR3 sequence: CASSMWGGSTDTQYF. DNA of the CDR3: TGTGCCAGTAGTATGTGGGGAGGGAGCACAGATACGCAGTATTTT. Full variable domain (rest looked up from reference TRBV19 and TRBJ2-3): DGGITQSPKYLFRKEGQNVTLSCEQNLNHDAMYWYRQDPGQGLRLIYYSQIVNDFQKGDIAEGYSVSREKKESFPLTVTSAQKNPTAFYLCASSMWGGSTDTQYFGPGTRLTVL.

This rearrangement joins TRBV27 to TRBJ2-7, with D perhaps matching TRBD2 (7 bases). Trimming stripped 8 bases from V and 0 bases from J, with 14 bases between. The V gene's germline CDR1 is MNHEY and CDR2 SMNVEV (reference sequence). The CDR3 has 14 amino acids. The chain's CDR3 is CASGLGGASYEQYF. CDR3 coding DNA: TGTGCCAGCGGCCTTGGGGGGGCCTCCTACGAGCAGTACTTC.

This clone occurred once. The CDR3 DNA follows: TGTGCCAGCAGCTCCGACAGGGCTAACTATGGCTACACCTTC. Translation gives CASSSDRANYGYTF. This chain links TRBV5-4 with TRBJ1-2; 7 nucleotides line up with TRBD1. V trimming: 3 bases; J trimming: 0 bases; junction bases outside the gene matches: 2. This CDR3 region has 14 residues. Germline V gene lookup returns CDR1 SGHNT and CDR2 YYREEE (reference sequence).

This clone was observed a few times. This chain links TRBV28 with TRBJ2-1; D not certain. This CDR3 has 14 amino acids. V lost 7 bases and J 0 bases, leaving 10 bases between the germline ends. Germline lookup yields CDR1 MDHEN and CDR2 SYDVKM. CDR3 residues: CASINTGSYNEQFF. For the CDR3, the DNA is TGTGCCAGCATCAACACGGGCTCCTACAATGAGCAGTTCTTC.

This clone was counted a few times. The rearrangement uses TRBV7-9 and TRBJ1-4; 8 nucleotides match TRBD1. The ends lost 1 base at V and 7 bases at J; junction bases unmatched: 5. CDR1 is SEHNR and CDR2 is FQNEAQ in the germline V gene (reference sequence). The CDR3 covers 15 residues. The CDR3 is CASSLVVTGVEKLFF. Written as DNA, the CDR3 is TGTGCCAGCAGCTTAGTCGTGACAGGGGTTGAAAAACTGTTTTTT.

J is TRBJ1-1 and V is TRBV30, with D uncertain. The CDR3 has 13 residues. Germline CDR1 is GTSNPN and CDR2 is SVGIG (reference sequence). Trimming pared 2 bases from V and 2 bases from J, leaving 9 bases between. The CDR3 protein is CAWSPSFNTEAFF. DNA of the CDR3: TGTGCCTGGAGTCCCTCATTCAACACTGAAGCTTTCTTT.

The V call is TRBV6-5, the J call TRBJ1-2; 7 bases agree with TRBD1. The CDR3 consists of 14 residues. Trimming removed 2 bases from V and 6 bases from J; junction bases left unmatched: 6. Germline lookup yields CDR1 MNHEY and CDR2 SVGAGI. The CDR3, as DNA: TGTGCCAGCAGTTACGGGACAGTAGGGAATGGCTACACCTTC. Its protein is CASSYGTVGNGYTF.

The V gene is TRBV9, the J gene TRBJ2-7; TRBD1 might be the D (6 bases). Trimming left V 2 bases short and J 6 bases short, with 18 bases between. There are 15 residues in the CDR3. CDR1 is SGDLS and CDR2 is YYNGEE in the germline V gene. This CDR3 is CASSVSPQGISEQYF. The CDR3 nucleotides read TGTGCCAGCAGCGTTAGCCCACAGGGTATATCCGAGCAGTACTTC.